The present T cell receptor (beta chain) was sequenced within a study of T-cell reconstitution after alpha-beta-depleted transplantation in children. Study results and caveats: By about two months after transplant, alpha-beta T cells reportedly arose from several hundred graft clones that had expanded. The authors attributed T-cell counts and diversity one year after transplant mostly to newly produced T cells.

This clonotype was seen at least ten times. What it binds is not known. The germline gives CDR1 SGHDT, CDR2 YYEEEE. Trimming removed 0 bases at V and 6 bases at J, with 17 bases between. This CDR3 is 16 amino acids long. TCRbeta library preparation incorporated unique molecular identifiers. TCRdb re-derived calls from the PCR reads in MiXCR, one entry per CDR3 protein. The profile shows over 150,000 distinct CDR3 sequences, about 7% of them singletons. The starting material was PBMCs, obtained before TCRalphabeta/CD19-depleted stem cell transplant. The chain is built from TRBV5-6 and TRBJ2-3; D is unclear. The receptor's source is a boy aged 2 to 9 with acute lymphoblastic leukemia, due to receive a stem cell transplant. The CDR3 DNA sequence: TGTGCCAGCAGCTTGGAGTCCGAGGTCCTGTCCGATACGCAGTATTTT. Its protein product is CASSLESEVLSDTQYF.